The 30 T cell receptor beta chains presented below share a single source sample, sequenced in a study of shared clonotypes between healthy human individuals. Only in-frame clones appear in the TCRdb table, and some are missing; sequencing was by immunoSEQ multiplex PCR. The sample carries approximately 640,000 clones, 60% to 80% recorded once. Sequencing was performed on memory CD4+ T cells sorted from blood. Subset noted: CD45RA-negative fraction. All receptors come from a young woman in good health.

The CDR3, as DNA: TGTGCCAGCAGGATCTTAAGAAATAACACTGAAGCTTTCTTT. Protein: CASRILRNNTEAFF. This chain joins TRBV7-9 and TRBJ1-1; D is uncertain. The germline gives CDR1 SEHNR, CDR2 FQNEAQ (reference sequence). Trimming stripped 6 bases from V and 2 bases from J, with 13 bases between. The CDR3 covers 14 residues.

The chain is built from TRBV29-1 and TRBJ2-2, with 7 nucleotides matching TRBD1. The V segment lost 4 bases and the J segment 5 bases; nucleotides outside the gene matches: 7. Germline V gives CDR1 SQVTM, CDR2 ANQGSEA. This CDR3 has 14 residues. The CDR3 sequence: CSVVGQGETGELFF. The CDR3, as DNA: TGCAGCGTTGTGGGGCAGGGGGAAACCGGGGAGCTGTTTTTT.

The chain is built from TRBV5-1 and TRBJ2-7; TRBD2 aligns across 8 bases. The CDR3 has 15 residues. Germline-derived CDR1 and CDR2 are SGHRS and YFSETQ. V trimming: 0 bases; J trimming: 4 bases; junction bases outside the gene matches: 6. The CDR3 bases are TGCGCCAGCAGCTTGGTGGCTAGCGGGCTGTACGAGCAGTACTTC. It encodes CASSLVASGLYEQYF. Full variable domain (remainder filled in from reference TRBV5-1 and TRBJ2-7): KAGVTQTPRYLIKTRGQQVTLSCSPISGHRSVSWYQQTPGQGLQFLFEYFSETQRNKGNFPGRFSGRQFSNSRSEMNVSTLELGDSALYLCASSLVASGLYEQYFGPGTRLTVT.

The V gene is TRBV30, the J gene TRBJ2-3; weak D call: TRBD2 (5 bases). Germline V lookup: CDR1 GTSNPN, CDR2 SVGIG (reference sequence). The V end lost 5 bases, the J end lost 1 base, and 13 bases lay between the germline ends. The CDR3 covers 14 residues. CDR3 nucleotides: TGTGCCTGGGGAATCGGTAGCGGCACAGATACGCAGTATTTT. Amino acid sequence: CAWGIGSGTDTQYF. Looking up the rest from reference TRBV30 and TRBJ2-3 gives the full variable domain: SQTIHQWPATLVQPVGSPLSLECTVEGTSNPNLYWYRQAAGRGLQLLFYSVGIGQISSEVPQNLSASRPQDRQFILSSKKLLLSDSGFYLCAWGIGSGTDTQYFGPGTRLTVL.

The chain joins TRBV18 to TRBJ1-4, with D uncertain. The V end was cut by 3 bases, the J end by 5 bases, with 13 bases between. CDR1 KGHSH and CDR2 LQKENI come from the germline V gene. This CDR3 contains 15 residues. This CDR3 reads CASSPDRAGNEKLFF. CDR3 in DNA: TGTGCCAGCTCACCCGACCGGGCAGGCAATGAAAAACTGTTTTTT.

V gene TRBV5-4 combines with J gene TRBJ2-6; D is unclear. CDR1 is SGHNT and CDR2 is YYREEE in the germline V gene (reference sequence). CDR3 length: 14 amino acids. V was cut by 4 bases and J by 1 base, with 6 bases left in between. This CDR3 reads CASSQDSGANVLTF. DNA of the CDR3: TGTGCCAGCAGCCAGGATTCTGGGGCCAACGTCCTGACTTTC.

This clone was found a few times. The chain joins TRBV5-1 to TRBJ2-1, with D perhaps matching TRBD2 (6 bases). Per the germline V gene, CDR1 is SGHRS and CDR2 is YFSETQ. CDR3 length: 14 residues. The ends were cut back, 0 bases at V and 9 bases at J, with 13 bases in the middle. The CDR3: CASSLAPWRGEQFF. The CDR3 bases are TGCGCCAGCAGCTTGGCCCCCTGGAGGGGTGAGCAGTTCTTC.

Here the CDR3 reads CASSAGLAGDTGELFF. CDR3 bases: TGTGCCAGCAGCGCAGGACTAGCGGGAGACACCGGGGAGCTGTTTTTT. This chain uses TRBV11-3 with TRBJ2-2, with TRBD2 matching over 13 bases. Per the germline V gene, CDR1 is SGHNT and CDR2 is YENEEA. The J segment lost 3 bases and the V segment lost 5 bases, leaving 3 bases of the junction unmatched. The CDR3 covers 16 residues.

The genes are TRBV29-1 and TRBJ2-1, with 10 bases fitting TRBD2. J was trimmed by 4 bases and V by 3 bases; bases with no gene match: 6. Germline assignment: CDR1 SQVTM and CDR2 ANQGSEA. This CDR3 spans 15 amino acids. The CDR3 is CSVDPSGSGYNEQFF. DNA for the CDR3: TGCAGCGTTGACCCTAGCGGGAGTGGATACAATGAGCAGTTCTTC.

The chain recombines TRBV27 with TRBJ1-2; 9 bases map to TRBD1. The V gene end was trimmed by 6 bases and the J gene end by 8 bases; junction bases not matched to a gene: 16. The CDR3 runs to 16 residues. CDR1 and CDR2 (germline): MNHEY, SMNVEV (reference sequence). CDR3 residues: CASSRQNPGQGGGYTF. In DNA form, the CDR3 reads TGTGCCAGCAGCCGGCAGAACCCGGGACAGGGAGGAGGCTACACCTTC.

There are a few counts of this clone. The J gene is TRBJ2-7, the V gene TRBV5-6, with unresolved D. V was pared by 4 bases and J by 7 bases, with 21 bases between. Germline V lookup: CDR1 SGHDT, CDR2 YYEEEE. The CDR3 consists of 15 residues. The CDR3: CASSTTTGLLFEQYF. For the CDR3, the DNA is TGTGCCAGCAGCACGACCACCGGGCTGCTTTTTGAGCAGTACTTC.

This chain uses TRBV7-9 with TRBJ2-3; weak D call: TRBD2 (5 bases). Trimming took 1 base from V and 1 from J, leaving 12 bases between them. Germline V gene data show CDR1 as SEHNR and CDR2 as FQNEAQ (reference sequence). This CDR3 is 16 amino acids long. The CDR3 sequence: CASSLVGSGRTDTQYF. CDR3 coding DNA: TGTGCCAGCAGCTTAGTGGGGAGCGGACGCACAGATACGCAGTATTTT.

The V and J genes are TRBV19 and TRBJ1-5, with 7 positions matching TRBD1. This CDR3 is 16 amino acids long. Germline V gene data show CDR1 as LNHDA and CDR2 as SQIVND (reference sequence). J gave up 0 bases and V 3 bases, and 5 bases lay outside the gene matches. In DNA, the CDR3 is TGTGCCAGTAGTATGAAGGGGGCATATAGCAATCAGCCCCAGCATTTT. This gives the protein CASSMKGAYSNQPQHF.

The CDR3 spells CASSSTWAGDTEAFF. The CDR3 coding sequence is TGTGCCAGCAGTTCTACGTGGGCTGGGGACACTGAAGCTTTCTTT. The V call is TRBV27, the J call TRBJ1-1; D is uncertain. V was cut by 4 bases and J by 3 bases, with 15 bases left in between. The CDR3 totals 15 residues. Germline lookup yields CDR1 MNHEY and CDR2 SMNVEV (reference sequence).

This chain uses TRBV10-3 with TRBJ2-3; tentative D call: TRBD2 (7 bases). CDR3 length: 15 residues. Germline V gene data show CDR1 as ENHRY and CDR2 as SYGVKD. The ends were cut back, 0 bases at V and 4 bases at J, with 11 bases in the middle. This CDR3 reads CAISESRGASDTQYF. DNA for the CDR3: TGTGCCATCAGTGAGTCTCGGGGGGCGTCAGATACGCAGTATTTT.

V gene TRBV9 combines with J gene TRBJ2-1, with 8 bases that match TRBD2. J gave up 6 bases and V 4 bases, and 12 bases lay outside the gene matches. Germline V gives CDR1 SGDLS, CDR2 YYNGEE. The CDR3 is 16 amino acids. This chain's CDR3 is CASSPPGLVELNEQFF. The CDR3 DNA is TGTGCCAGCAGCCCACCGGGACTAGTAGAACTCAATGAGCAGTTCTTC. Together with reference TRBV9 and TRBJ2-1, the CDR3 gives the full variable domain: DSGVTQTPKHLITATGQRVTLRCSPRSGDLSVYWYQQSLDQGLQFLIQYYNGEERAKGNILERFSAQQFPDLHSELNLSSLELGDSALYFCASSPPGLVELNEQFFGPGTRLTVL.

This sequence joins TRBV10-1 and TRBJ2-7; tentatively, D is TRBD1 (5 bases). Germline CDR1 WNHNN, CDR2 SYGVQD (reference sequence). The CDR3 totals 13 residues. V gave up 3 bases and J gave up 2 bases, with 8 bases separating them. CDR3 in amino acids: CASSETGPYEQYF. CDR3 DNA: TGCGCCAGCAGTGAAACAGGCCCCTACGAGCAGTACTTC.

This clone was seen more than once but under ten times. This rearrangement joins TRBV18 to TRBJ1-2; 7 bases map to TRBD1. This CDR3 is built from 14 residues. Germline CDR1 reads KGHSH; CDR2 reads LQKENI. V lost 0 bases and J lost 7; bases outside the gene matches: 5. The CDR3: CASSPPGTVGGYTF. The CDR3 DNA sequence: TGTGCCAGCTCACCACCGGGGACAGTGGGTGGCTACACCTTC.

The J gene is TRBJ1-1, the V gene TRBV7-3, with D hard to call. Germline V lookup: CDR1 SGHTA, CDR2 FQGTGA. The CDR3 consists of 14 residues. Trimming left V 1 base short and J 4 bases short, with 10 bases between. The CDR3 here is CASSLKGRGTEAFF. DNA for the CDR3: TGTGCCAGCAGCTTAAAGGGAAGAGGCACTGAAGCTTTCTTT. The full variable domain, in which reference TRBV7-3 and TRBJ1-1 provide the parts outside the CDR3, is GAGVSQTPSNKVTEKGKYVELRCDPISGHTALYWYRQSLGQGPEFLIYFQGTGAADDSGLPNDRFFAVRPEGSVSTLKIQRTERGDSAVYLCASSLKGRGTEAFFGQGTRLTVV.

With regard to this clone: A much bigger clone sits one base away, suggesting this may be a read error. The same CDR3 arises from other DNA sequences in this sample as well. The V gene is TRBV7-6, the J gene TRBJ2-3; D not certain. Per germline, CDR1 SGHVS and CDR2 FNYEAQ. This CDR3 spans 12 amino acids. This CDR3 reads CASSLGTDTQYF. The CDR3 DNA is TGTGCCAGCAGCTTAGGCACCGATACGCAGTATTTT.

This CDR3 reads CASSFPLAGSHEQFF. CDR3 DNA sequence: TGTGCCAGCAGCTTCCCCCTAGCGGGAAGCCATGAGCAGTTCTTC. The rearrangement joins TRBV5-4 to TRBJ2-1, with TRBD2 identical over 9 bases. The junction had 8 bases not matched to a gene; V was cut back by 2 bases and J by 8 bases. This CDR3 spans 15 amino acids. The germline CDR1 and CDR2 sequences are SGHNT and YYREEE (reference sequence).

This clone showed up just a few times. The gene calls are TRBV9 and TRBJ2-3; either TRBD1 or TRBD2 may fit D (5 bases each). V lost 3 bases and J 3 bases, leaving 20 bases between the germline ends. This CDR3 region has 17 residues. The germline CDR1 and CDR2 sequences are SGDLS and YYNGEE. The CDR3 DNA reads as TGTGCCAGCAGCGCCCTCGGGGCAGGTGCTGGTACAGATACGCAGTATTTT. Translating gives CASSALGAGAGTDTQYF. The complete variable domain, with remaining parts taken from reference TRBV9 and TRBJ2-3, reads DSGVTQTPKHLITATGQRVTLRCSPRSGDLSVYWYQQSLDQGLQFLIQYYNGEERAKGNILERFSAQQFPDLHSELNLSSLELGDSALYFCASSALGAGAGTDTQYFGPGTRLTVL.

The CDR3 DNA sequence: TGTGCCAGCAGCAAAGAGGGCAGGGGGTGGTTCGAGCAGTACTTC. Protein sequence: CASSKEGRGWFEQYF. The chain employs TRBV21-1 and TRBJ2-7; the table calls TRBD1, which could not be checked here. TRBV21-1 is designated a pseudogene. The CDR3 consists of 15 residues.

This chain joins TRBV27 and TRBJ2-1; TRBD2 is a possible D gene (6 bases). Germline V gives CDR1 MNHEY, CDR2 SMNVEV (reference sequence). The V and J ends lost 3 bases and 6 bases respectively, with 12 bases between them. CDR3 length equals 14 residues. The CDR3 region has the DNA TGTGCCAGCAGTTTTTCTAGCGAGACCAATGAGCAGTTCTTC. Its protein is CASSFSSETNEQFF.

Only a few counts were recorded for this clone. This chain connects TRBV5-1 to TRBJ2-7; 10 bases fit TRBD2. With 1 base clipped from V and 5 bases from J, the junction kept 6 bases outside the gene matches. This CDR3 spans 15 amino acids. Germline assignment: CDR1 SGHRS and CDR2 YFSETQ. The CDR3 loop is CASSLTSGNADEQYF. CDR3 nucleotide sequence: TGCGCCAGCAGCTTGACTAGCGGGAATGCGGACGAGCAGTACTTC.

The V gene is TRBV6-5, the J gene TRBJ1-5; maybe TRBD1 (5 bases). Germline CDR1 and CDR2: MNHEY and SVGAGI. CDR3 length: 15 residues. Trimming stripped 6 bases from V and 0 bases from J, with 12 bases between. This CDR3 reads CASRVSGNSNQPQHF. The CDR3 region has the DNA TGTGCCAGCAGAGTATCAGGGAATAGCAATCAGCCCCAGCATTTT.

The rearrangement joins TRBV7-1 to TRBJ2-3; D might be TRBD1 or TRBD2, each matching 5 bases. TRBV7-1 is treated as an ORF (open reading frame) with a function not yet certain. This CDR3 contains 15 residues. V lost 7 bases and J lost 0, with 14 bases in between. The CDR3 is CASTLTWGSTDTQYF. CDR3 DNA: TGTGCCAGCACCCTCACGTGGGGGAGCACAGATACGCAGTATTTT.

For the CDR3, the DNA is TGTGCCAGCAGCTTACTACTAGCGGGAGGGCCTGATACGCAGTATTTT. It encodes CASSLLLAGGPDTQYF. The chain uses TRBV7-9 and TRBJ2-3; 13 bases are a match to TRBD2. J lost 6 bases, V lost 2 bases, and 5 bases had no gene match. The CDR3 consists of 16 residues. Germline CDR1 SEHNR, CDR2 FQNEAQ (reference sequence).

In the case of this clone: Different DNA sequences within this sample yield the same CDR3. As DNA, the CDR3 is TGTGCCAGCAGTCTGGGTCCCCCTAACTATGGCTACACCTTC. It yields the protein CASSLGPPNYGYTF. V usage is TRBV28 and J usage is TRBJ1-2; D gene uncertain. With 5 bases removed from V and 0 bases from J, the gap between germline ends came to 10 bases. The CDR3 contains 14 residues. The germline gives CDR1 MDHEN, CDR2 SYDVKM.

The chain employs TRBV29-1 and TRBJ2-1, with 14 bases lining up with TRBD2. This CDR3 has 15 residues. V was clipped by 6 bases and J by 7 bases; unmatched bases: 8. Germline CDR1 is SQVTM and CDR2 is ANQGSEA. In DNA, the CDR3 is TGCAGCGTCGCTGGACTAGCGGGAGGAGATAATGAGCAGTTCTTC. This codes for CSVAGLAGGDNEQFF.